These 14 T cell receptor beta chains share one sample of origin, sequenced in a study of cytomegalovirus exposure and HLA in healthy donors. Use of 60 Vbeta and 13 Jbeta primers characterized the PCR. Data came from immunoSEQ multiplex PCR; TCRdb stores just in-frame clones and leaves some out. The sample shows under 200,000 clones, around 84% of them seen only once. Sequenced: PBMCs. The source of these receptors is a man in his forties or fifties in good health and CMV-seropositive.

The chain employs TRBV28 and TRBJ2-7; 9 nucleotides align to TRBD1. The length of the CDR3 is 15 residues. Germline V gene data show CDR1 as MDHEN and CDR2 as SYDVKM. With V trimmed by 6 bases and J by 3 bases, 9 bases remained unmatched. The DNA of the CDR3 is TGTGCCAGCAGACGCCGGTGGGGACAGGGCTACGAGCAGTACTTC. This sequence encodes CASRRRWGQGYEQYF.

The chain has TRBV28 and TRBJ1-2; TRBD1 might be the D (5 bases). Between the trimmed V and J ends, which lost 2 bases and 6 bases, there was a span of 7 bases. This CDR3 is built from 12 residues. Germline assignment: CDR1 MDHEN and CDR2 SYDVKM. This chain's CDR3 is CASSLQGDGYTF. CDR3 nucleotides: TGTGCCAGCAGTTTACAGGGTGATGGCTACACCTTC.

The J gene is TRBJ1-1, the V gene TRBV4-3; D is possibly TRBD1 (5 bases). CDR3 length: 14 residues. The V end was cut by 4 bases, the J end by 8 bases, with 17 bases between. Germline V lookup: CDR1 LGHNA, CDR2 YSLEER. The CDR3 sequence is CASSRQIGDLEAFF. The CDR3 nucleotides are TGCGCCAGCAGCCGACAGATAGGGGATCTAGAAGCTTTCTTT.

The rearrangement joins TRBV7-9 to TRBJ2-5; 12 bases map to TRBD2. This CDR3 has 15 amino acids. Germline V CDR1 and CDR2: SEHNR, FQNEAQ (reference sequence). V lost 5 bases to trimming and J lost 4 bases; unmatched junction nucleotides: 5. The CDR3 DNA reads TGTGCCAGCAGCCCTCCGGGACTAGCGGGAGAGACCCAGTACTTC. Translating gives CASSPPGLAGETQYF.

The chain couples TRBV27 to TRBJ2-4, with a weak D call TRBD2 (5 bases). CDR1 and CDR2 (germline): MNHEY, SMNVEV (reference sequence). The CDR3 has 17 amino acids. Trimming left V 6 bases short and J 7 bases short, with 25 bases between. The CDR3 loop reads CASRMRAVGWSENIQYF. The CDR3 region has the DNA TGTGCCAGCAGGATGAGGGCAGTCGGCTGGTCAGAGAACATTCAGTACTTC.

This clone occurred once. The genes are TRBV11-2 and TRBJ2-7, with D possibly being TRBD2 (5 bases). Germline CDR1 is SGHAT and CDR2 is FQNNGV. This CDR3 is built from 15 residues. V lost 7 bases to trimming and J lost 3 bases, with 19 bases between them. The CDR3 is CASTPRAQAGYEQYF. The CDR3 DNA follows: TGTGCCAGCACCCCTCGCGCTCAGGCGGGCTACGAGCAGTACTTC. The full variable domain, in which reference TRBV11-2 and TRBJ2-7 provide the parts outside the CDR3, is EAGVAQSPRYKIIEKRQSVAFWCNPISGHATLYWYQQILGQGPKLLIQFQNNGVVDDSQLPKDRFSAERLKGVDSTLKIQPAKLEDSAVYLCASTPRAQAGYEQYFGPGTRLTVT.

This chain links TRBV6-6 with TRBJ2-1, with TRBD2 matching 7 bases. The CDR3 consists of 13 residues. V lost 6 bases, J lost 9 bases, and 8 bases stayed unmatched. Germline CDR1 and CDR2: MNHNY and SVGAGI (reference sequence). The CDR3 protein is CASSRGGTVEQFF. CDR3 DNA sequence: TGTGCCAGCAGCCGCGGGGGAACAGTTGAGCAGTTCTTC.

The chain joins TRBV18 to TRBJ2-3, with D maybe TRBD2 (5 bases). This CDR3 has 15 residues. Germline CDR1 KGHSH, CDR2 LQKENI. With 8 bases removed from V and 0 bases from J, the gap between germline ends came to 15 bases. The DNA of the CDR3 is TGTGCCAGCGCTGGACTGGAGCTCAGCACAGATACGCAGTATTTT. This sequence encodes CASAGLELSTDTQYF. The full variable domain, rest sourced from reference TRBV18 and TRBJ2-3, is NAGVMQNPRHLVRRRGQEARLRCSPMKGHSHVYWYRQLPEEGLKFMVYLQKENIIDESGMPKERFSAEFPKEGPSILRIQQVVRGDSAAYFCASAGLELSTDTQYFGPGTRLTVL.

This clone was detected a few times. The V and J genes are TRBV19 and TRBJ2-1; D gene uncertain. CDR1 LNHDA and CDR2 SQIVND come from the germline V gene (reference sequence). This CDR3 spans 17 amino acids. The V end was cut by 5 bases, the J end by 8 bases, with 25 bases between. CDR3 in DNA: TGTGCCAGTAGTCATCAATCCGGGTCTAGATCCTTTGATGAGCAGTTCTTC. As protein: CASSHQSGSRSFDEQFF.

The chain is built from TRBV5-6 and TRBJ2-6, with TRBD1 matching over 7 bases. Trimming took 4 bases from V and 2 from J; bases not matched to a gene: 12. The CDR3 loop spans 18 amino acids. Looked up from germline, CDR1 is SGHDT and CDR2 is YYEEEE. CDR3 bases: TGTGCCAGCAGCCTGGTTACAGGGGTGCGCACTGGGGCCAACGTCCTGACTTTC. Translating gives CASSLVTGVRTGANVLTF.

The chain joins TRBV5-5 to TRBJ1-3; D call uncertain. CDR3 length: 15 amino acids. In germline, CDR1 is SGHKS, CDR2 YYEKEE (reference sequence). Trimming shortened V by 2 bases and J by 1 base, and 10 bases separated the two germline ends. CDR3 coding DNA: TGTGCCAGCAGCTTAACCCGCGGGTCTGGAAACACCATATATTTT. This encodes CASSLTRGSGNTIYF.

The V call is TRBV12-5, the J call TRBJ2-2, with TRBD1 identical over 9 bases. V was pared by 1 base and J by 2 bases, with 5 bases of the junction left unmatched. This CDR3 is 17 amino acids long. Germline V gene lookup returns CDR1 LGHNT and CDR2 FRNRAP. The CDR3 loop reads CASGLANRGPNTGELFF. CDR3 sequence (DNA): TGTGCTAGTGGTTTGGCAAACAGGGGGCCAAACACCGGGGAGCTGTTTTTT.

V gene TRBV5-1 combines with J gene TRBJ1-6; D not resolved. Looked up from germline, CDR1 is SGHRS and CDR2 is YFSETQ. V lost 0 bases and J 9 bases, leaving 13 bases between the germline ends. CDR3 size: 15 residues. The CDR3 sequence is CASSLGASQASPLHF. The CDR3 nucleotides are TGCGCCAGCAGCTTGGGGGCCTCCCAAGCTTCACCCCTCCACTTT.

This chain links TRBV28 with TRBJ2-1; D is unresolved. The germline V gene has CDR1 MDHEN and CDR2 SYDVKM. V gave up 4 bases and J gave up 9 bases, with 16 bases separating them. CDR3 length equals 14 residues. The CDR3 bases are TGTGCCAGCAGTTCTAATGGTTGGTTCGGTGAGCAGTTCTTC. Its protein is CASSSNGWFGEQFF.